This record covers a single T cell receptor beta chain. This entry is derived from a study of blood T cell repertoires in COVID-19. Study-wide background: From T cells, B-cell-depleted T cells, or PBMCs came the material, which was cDNA or gDNA.

Original processing notes: Nucleated cell number was recorded as an estimate derived from reference gene primer amplification. The protocol was immunoSEQ multiplex PCR, while the TCRdb copy is restricted to in-frame clones and leaves out a portion. V, J and clone size are taken as reported in that table, and D and trimming were inferred from the DNA itself. The sample has about 300,000 clones; 83% are singletons. The CDR3 is 12 amino acids. Trimming cost V 8 bases and J 1 base, with 11 bases left between them. The germline CDR1 and CDR2 sequences are SQVTM and ANQGSEA. The material sequenced was peripheral blood. The chain links TRBV29-1 to TRBJ1-1; D gene ambiguous. This receptor was obtained from a woman aged 45-65 years with acute or convalescent COVID-19. In nucleotides, the CDR3 is TGCAGCACCTTACTTACGAACACTGAAGCTTTCTTT. This encodes CSTLLTNTEAFF.